This T cell receptor (beta chain) was sequenced during a study of shared clonotypes between healthy human individuals. Clones were sequenced by immunoSEQ multiplex PCR, and TCRdb holds only the in-frame ones, with some missing. The profile shows 600,000 to 750,000 clones, less than 95% of them singletons. Germline CDR1 is MDHEN and CDR2 is SYDVKM. Trimming cost V 2 bases and J 0 bases, with 20 bases left between them. The CDR3 length is 19 residues. Material: memory CD8+ T cells from PBMCs. Noted subset: CD45RO+ cells pooled with CCR7-negative TemRA cells. The sequence was collected from a young man in good health. Some clones in this sample may be carry-over from other donors' samples. The chain is built from TRBV28 and TRBJ2-1; D call uncertain. For the CDR3, the DNA is TGTGCCAGCAGTTTAGGACCCCTCATGGCCCTAAGCTCCTACAATGAGCAGTTCTTC. Amino acid sequence: CASSLGPLMALSSYNEQFF.